This passage covers 3 T cell receptor beta chains from one sample sequenced in a study of blood T cell repertoires in COVID-19 (dated by TCRdb to about 2020). Library preparation employed the immunoSEQ multiplex PCR assay. TCRdb retrieved this table from immuneACCESS and kept in-frame rearrangements only. Not all clones are present; in checked studies, unresolved V genes account for under half, and no reason is known for the remainder. This sample is represented by roughly 170,000 clones; around nine tenths of them were singletons. Less than 3% of the sample goes to the ten largest clones. Sequencing was carried out using peripheral blood. The source is a man aged 40-50 years with active or convalescent COVID-19.

The CDR3 bases are TGTGCCAGCGCGATTCTGGTGGGAGATTCACCCCTCCACTTT. Protein sequence: CASAILVGDSPLHF. The chain uses TRBV27 and TRBJ1-6; D call uncertain. Germline CDR1 and CDR2: MNHEY and SMNVEV (reference sequence). The germline V and J ends were trimmed by 8 bases and 8 bases, with 16 bases remaining between them. This CDR3 region has 14 residues.

V is TRBV3-1 (or the pseudogene TRBV3-2) and J is TRBJ2-7, with 7 bases that match TRBD2. Germline V CDR1 and CDR2: LGHDT, YNNKEL (reference sequence). The CDR3 loop spans 16 amino acids. The ends lost 4 bases at V and 3 bases at J; junction bases unmatched: 12. The CDR3 loop reads CASSLGGSGYFYEQYF. CDR3 DNA: TGTGCCAGCAGCCTCGGGGGGTCAGGATATTTCTACGAGCAGTACTTC.

The genes are TRBV4-3 and TRBJ1-3; D remains ambiguous. Germline-derived CDR1 and CDR2 are LGHNA and YSLEER. The V end was cut by 3 bases, the J end by 1 base, with 7 bases between. The CDR3 length is 14 residues. This CDR3 is CASSQSGSGNTIYF. CDR3 in DNA: TGCGCCAGCAGCCAGTCCGGGTCTGGAAACACCATATATTTT.